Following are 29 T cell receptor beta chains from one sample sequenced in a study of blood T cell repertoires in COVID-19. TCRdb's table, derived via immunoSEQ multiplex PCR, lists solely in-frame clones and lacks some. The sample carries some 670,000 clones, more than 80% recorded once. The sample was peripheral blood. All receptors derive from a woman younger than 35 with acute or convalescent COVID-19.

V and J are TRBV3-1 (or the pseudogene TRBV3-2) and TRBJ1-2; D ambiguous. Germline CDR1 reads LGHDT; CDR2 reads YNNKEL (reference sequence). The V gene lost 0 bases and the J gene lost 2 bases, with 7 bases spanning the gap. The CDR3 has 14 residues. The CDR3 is CASSQDVENYGYTF. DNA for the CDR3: TGTGCCAGCAGCCAAGACGTGGAGAACTATGGCTACACCTTC.

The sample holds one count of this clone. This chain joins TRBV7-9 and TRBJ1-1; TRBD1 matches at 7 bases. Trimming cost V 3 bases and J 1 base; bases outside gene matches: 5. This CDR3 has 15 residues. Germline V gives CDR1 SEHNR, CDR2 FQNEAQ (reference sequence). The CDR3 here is CASSLLTGKNTEAFF. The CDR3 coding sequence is TGTGCCAGCAGCTTGCTGACAGGGAAGAACACTGAAGCTTTCTTT. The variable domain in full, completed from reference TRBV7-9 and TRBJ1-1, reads DTGVSQNPRHKITKRGQNVTFRCDPISEHNRLYWYRQTLGQGPEFLTYFQNEAQLEKSRLLSDRFSAERPKGSFSTLEIQRTEQGDSAMYLCASSLLTGKNTEAFFGQGTRLTVV.

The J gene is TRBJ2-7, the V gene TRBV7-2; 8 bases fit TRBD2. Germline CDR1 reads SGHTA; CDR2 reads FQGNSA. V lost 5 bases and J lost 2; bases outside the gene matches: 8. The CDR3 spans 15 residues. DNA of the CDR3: TGTGCCAGCAGCCCCCGCGGGGGGTTAACCTACGAGCAGTACTTC. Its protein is CASSPRGGLTYEQYF.

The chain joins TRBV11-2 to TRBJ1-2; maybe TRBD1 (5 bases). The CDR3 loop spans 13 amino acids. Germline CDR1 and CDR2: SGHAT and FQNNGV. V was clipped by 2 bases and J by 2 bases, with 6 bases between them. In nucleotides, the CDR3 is TGTGCCAGCAGCTTACAGGGAAACTATGGCTACACCTTC. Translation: CASSLQGNYGYTF.

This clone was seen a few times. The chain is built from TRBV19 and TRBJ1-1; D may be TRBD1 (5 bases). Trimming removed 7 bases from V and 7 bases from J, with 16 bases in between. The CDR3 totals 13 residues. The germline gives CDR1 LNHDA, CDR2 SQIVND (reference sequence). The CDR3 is CASIRRGNGEAFF. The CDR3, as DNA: TGTGCCAGTATCCGCCGGGGGAATGGTGAAGCTTTCTTT.

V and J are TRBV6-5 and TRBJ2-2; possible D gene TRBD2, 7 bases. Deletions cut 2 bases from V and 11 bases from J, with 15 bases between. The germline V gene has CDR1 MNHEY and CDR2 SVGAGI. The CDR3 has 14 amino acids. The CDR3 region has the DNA TGTGCCAGCAGTTACAATTCATGGGGGGGCGAGCTGTTTTTT. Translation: CASSYNSWGGELFF.

The CDR3 sequence: CASGLVQGRNTEAFF. CDR3 nucleotide sequence: TGTGCTAGTGGTTTGGTACAGGGGAGGAACACTGAAGCTTTCTTT. The genes are TRBV12-5 and TRBJ1-1, with 7 positions matching TRBD1. Per germline, CDR1 LGHNT and CDR2 FRNRAP. The junction had 2 bases not matched to a gene; V was cut back by 0 bases and J by 1 base. The CDR3 runs 15 residues.

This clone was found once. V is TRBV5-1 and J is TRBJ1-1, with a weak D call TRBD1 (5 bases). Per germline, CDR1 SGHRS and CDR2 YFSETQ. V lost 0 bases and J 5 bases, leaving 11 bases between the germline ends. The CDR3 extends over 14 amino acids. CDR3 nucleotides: TGCGCCAGCAGCTTGGCTGGGGGGGGGACTGAAGCTTTCTTT. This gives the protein CASSLAGGGTEAFF.

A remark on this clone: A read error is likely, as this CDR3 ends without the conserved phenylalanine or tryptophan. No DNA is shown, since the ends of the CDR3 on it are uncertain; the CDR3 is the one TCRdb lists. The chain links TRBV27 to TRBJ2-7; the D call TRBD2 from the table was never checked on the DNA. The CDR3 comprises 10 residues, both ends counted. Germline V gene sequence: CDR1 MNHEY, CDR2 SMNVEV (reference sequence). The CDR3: CASYLAPRPL.

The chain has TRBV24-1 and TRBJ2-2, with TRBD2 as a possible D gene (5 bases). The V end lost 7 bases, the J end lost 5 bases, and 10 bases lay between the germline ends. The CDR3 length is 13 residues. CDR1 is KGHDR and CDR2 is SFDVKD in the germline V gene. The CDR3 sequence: CATRTGGTGELFF. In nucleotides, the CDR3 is TGTGCCACCAGGACGGGCGGGACCGGGGAGCTGTTTTTT.

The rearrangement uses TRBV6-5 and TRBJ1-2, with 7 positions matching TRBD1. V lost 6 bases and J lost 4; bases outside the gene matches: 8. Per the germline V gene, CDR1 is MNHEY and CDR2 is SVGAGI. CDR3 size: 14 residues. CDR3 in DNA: TGTGCCAGCAGATTCCGTTCAGGGGGCTATGGCTACACCTTC. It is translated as CASRFRSGGYGYTF.

In DNA form, the CDR3 reads TGTGCCAGCAGTTTGGCGGGGCACTATGGCTACACCTTC. It encodes CASSLAGHYGYTF. The chain couples TRBV27 to TRBJ1-2; TRBD1 is a possible D gene (5 bases). Germline V gene lookup returns CDR1 MNHEY and CDR2 SMNVEV (reference sequence). The CDR3 has 13 residues. V shed 3 bases and J shed 3 bases, with 8 bases lying between them.

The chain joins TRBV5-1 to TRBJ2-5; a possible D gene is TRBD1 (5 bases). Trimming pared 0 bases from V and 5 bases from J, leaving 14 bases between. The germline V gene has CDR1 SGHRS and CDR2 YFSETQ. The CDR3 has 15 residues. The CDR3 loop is CASSLASGYWETQYF. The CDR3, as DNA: TGCGCCAGCAGCTTGGCCTCAGGGTATTGGGAGACCCAGTACTTC. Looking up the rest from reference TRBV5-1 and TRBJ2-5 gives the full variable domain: KAGVTQTPRYLIKTRGQQVTLSCSPISGHRSVSWYQQTPGQGLQFLFEYFSETQRNKGNFPGRFSGRQFSNSRSEMNVSTLELGDSALYLCASSLASGYWETQYFGPGTRLLVL.

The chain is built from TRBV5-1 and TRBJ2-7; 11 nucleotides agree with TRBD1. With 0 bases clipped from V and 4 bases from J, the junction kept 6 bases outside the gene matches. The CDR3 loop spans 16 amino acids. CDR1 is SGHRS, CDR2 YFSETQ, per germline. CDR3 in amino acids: CASSLVRTGGEYEQYF. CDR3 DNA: TGCGCCAGCAGCTTGGTAAGGACAGGGGGCGAGTACGAGCAGTACTTC.

CDR3: CASSQGVGHGLYGYTF. The CDR3 DNA reads TGTGCCAGCAGCCAAGGGGTTGGGCACGGCCTCTATGGCTACACCTTC. This rearrangement joins TRBV3-1 (or the pseudogene TRBV3-2) to TRBJ1-2; D is unclear. The CDR3 runs 16 residues. Germline V lookup: CDR1 LGHDT, CDR2 YNNKEL (reference sequence). Trimming took off 1 base at V and 4 bases at J, with 16 bases between the two ends.

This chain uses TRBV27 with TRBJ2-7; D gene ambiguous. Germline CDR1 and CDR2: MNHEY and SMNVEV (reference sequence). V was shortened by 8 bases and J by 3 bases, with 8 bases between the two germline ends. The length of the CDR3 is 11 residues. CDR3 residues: CASRQRYEQYF. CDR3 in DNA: TGTGCCAGCCGTCAGCGCTACGAGCAGTACTTC.

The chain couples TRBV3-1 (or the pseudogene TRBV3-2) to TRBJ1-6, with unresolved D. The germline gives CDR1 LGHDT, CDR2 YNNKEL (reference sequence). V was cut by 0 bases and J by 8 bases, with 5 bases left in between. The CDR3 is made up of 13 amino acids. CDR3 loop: CASSQDTDSPLHF. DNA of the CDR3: TGTGCCAGCAGCCAAGATACTGATTCACCCCTCCACTTT.

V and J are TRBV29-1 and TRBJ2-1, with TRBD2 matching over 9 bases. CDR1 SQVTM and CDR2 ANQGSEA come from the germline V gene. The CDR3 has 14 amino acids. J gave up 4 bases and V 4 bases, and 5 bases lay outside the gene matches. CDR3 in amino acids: CSVVLAGNYNEQFF. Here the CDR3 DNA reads TGCAGCGTTGTGCTAGCGGGGAATTACAATGAGCAGTTCTTC.

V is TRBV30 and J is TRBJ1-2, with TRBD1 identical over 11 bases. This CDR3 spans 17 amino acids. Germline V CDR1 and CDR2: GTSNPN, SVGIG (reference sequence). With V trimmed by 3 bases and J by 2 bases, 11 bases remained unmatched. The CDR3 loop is CAWSAAPGQGVNYGYTF. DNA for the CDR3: TGTGCCTGGAGCGCAGCTCCGGGACAGGGGGTAAACTATGGCTACACCTTC. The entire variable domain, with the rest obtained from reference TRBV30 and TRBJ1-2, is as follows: SQTIHQWPATLVQPVGSPLSLECTVEGTSNPNLYWYRQAAGRGLQLLFYSVGIGQISSEVPQNLSASRPQDRQFILSSKKLLLSDSGFYLCAWSAAPGQGVNYGYTFGSGTRLTVV.

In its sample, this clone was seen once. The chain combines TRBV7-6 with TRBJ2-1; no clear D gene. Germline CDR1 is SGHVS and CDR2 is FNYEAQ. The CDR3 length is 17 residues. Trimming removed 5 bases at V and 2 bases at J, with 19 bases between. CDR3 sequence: CASSPTWMERPYNEQFF. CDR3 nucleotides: TGTGCCAGCAGCCCGACCTGGATGGAGAGGCCCTACAATGAGCAGTTCTTC.

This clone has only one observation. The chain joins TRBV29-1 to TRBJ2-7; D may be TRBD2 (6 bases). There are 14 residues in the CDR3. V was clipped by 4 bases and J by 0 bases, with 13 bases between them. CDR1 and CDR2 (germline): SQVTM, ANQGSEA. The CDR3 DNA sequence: TGCAGCGTTGTGTCGCGGGAACCCTCCTACGAGCAGTACTTC. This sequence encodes CSVVSREPSYEQYF.

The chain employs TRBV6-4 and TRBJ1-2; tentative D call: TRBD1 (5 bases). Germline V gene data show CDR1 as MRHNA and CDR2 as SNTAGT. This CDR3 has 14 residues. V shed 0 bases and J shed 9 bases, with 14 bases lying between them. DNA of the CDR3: TGTGCCAGCAGTGACTCGAAATGGGGCTTACGCTACACCTTC. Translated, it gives CASSDSKWGLRYTF.

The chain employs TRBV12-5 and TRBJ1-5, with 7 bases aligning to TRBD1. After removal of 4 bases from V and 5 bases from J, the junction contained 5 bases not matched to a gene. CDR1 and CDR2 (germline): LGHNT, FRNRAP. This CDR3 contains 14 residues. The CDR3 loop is CASGSWDSHQPQHF. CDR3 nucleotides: TGTGCTAGTGGTTCGTGGGACAGCCATCAGCCCCAGCATTTT.

The CDR3 region is CASSSRPDSGNTIYF. The CDR3 coding sequence is TGTGCCAGCAGCTCTAGACCGGACTCTGGAAACACCATATATTTT. The chain has TRBV7-6 and TRBJ1-3; D ambiguous. V lost 4 bases and J lost 0, with 10 bases in between. Germline lookup yields CDR1 SGHVS and CDR2 FNYEAQ. The CDR3 is made up of 15 amino acids. The whole variable domain, remainder taken from reference TRBV7-6 and TRBJ1-3, is GAGVSQSPRYKVTKRGQDVALRCDPISGHVSLYWYRQALGQGPEFLTYFNYEAQQDKSGLPNDRFSAERPEGSISTLTIQRTEQRDSAMYRCASSSRPDSGNTIYFGEGSWLTVV.

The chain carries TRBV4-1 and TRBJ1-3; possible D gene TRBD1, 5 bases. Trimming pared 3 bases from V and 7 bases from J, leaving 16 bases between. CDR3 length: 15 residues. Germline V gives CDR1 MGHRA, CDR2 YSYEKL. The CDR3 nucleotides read TGCGCCAGCAGCCAGGTGCAGGGAGCGGGGAACACCATATATTTT. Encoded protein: CASSQVQGAGNTIYF.

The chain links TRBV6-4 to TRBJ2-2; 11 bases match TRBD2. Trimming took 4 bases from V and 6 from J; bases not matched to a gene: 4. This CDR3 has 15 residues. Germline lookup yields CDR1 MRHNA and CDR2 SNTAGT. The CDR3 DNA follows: TGTGCCAGCAGTGTCCTAGCGGGGGGTTCCGGGGAGCTGTTTTTT. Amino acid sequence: CASSVLAGGSGELFF.

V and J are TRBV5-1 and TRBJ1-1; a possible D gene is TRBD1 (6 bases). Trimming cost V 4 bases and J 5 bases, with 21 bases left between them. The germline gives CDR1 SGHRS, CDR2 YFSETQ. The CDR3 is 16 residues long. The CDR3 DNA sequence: TGCGCCAGCAGCACTACGTGGGGGGCGGGGGGGACTGAAGCTTTCTTT. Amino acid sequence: CASSTTWGAGGTEAFF. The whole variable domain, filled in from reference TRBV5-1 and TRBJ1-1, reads KAGVTQTPRYLIKTRGQQVTLSCSPISGHRSVSWYQQTPGQGLQFLFEYFSETQRNKGNFPGRFSGRQFSNSRSEMNVSTLELGDSALYLCASSTTWGAGGTEAFFGQGTRLTVV.

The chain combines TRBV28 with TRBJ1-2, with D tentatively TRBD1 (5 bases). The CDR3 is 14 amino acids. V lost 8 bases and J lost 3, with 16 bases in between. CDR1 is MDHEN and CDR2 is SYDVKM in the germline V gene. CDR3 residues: CASDPGEEDYGYTF. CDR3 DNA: TGTGCCAGCGACCCGGGGGAGGAAGACTATGGCTACACCTTC.

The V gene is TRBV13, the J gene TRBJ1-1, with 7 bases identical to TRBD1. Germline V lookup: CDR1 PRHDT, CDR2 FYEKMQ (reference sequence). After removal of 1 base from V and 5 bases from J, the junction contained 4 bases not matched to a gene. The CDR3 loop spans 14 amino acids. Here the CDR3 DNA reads TGTGCCAGCAGCTTAGTGGACAGGCGGACTGAAGCTTTCTTT. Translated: CASSLVDRRTEAFF.